The next 29 T cell receptor beta chains were all read from a single sample in a study of blood T cells in healthy people across ages. It was with a sample-barcoded 5' primer and a J-beta primer mix that a second PCR of roughly 7 to 12 cycles was run. TCRdb used MiXCR to reprocess the 5' RACE reads, holding one entry per CDR3 protein. Here the sample spans about 1.6 million distinct CDR3 sequences, about 32% being singletons. The specimen was blood. The receptors come from a woman in her twenties or thirties in good health.

This clonotype appeared a few times. J is TRBJ1-6 and V is TRBV7-9; possibly TRBD1 for D (6 bases). Germline loops: CDR1 SEHNR, CDR2 FQNEAQ (reference sequence). This CDR3 spans 15 amino acids. V was pared by 2 bases and J by 7 bases, with 12 bases between. Here the CDR3 DNA reads TGTGCCAGCAGCTTATCAGGGGTGGAGAATTCACCCCTCCACTTT. Its translation: CASSLSGVENSPLHF.

This clonotype has a handful of counts. The chain recombines TRBV6-1 with TRBJ2-7; possible D gene TRBD1, 6 bases. Germline assignment: CDR1 MNHNS and CDR2 SASEGT. V was cut by 5 bases and J by 4 bases, with 21 bases left in between. This CDR3 is built from 16 residues. In DNA, the CDR3 is TGTGCCAGCAGTTTCACCACCATCAGGGGCGAATACGAGCAGTACTTC. This sequence encodes CASSFTTIRGEYEQYF.

The CDR3 bases are TGCAGTGTTATCGGACTGCTTGGCTACGAGCAGTACTTC. This translates into CSVIGLLGYEQYF. This rearrangement joins TRBV20-1 to TRBJ2-7; possibly TRBD2 for D (5 bases). The CDR3 is 13 residues long. V was trimmed by 7 bases and J by 3 bases, leaving 16 bases between them. Germline V gives CDR1 DFQATT, CDR2 SNEGSKA (reference sequence).

This clonotype showed up just a few times. The chain recombines TRBV7-9 with TRBJ1-2, with 10 positions matching TRBD1. Germline-derived CDR1 and CDR2 are SEHNR and FQNEAQ (reference sequence). The CDR3 is 18 residues long. Losses at the gene ends were 4 bases for V and 0 bases for J; bases not matched to a gene: 11. The CDR3 region is CASSSAPIGQGANYGYTF. CDR3 bases: TGTGCCAGCAGCTCCGCGCCTATAGGACAGGGGGCTAACTATGGCTACACCTTC.

The chain recombines TRBV28 with TRBJ2-7, with a possible D match to TRBD1 (5 bases). This CDR3 has 15 amino acids. Germline CDR1 is MDHEN and CDR2 is SYDVKM. With 6 bases removed from V and 4 bases from J, the gap between germline ends came to 19 bases. In nucleotides, the CDR3 is TGTGCCAGCAGCTCCGGGTCCATAGGGGATTACGAGCAGTACTTC. Its translation: CASSSGSIGDYEQYF. The variable domain in full, with the rest retrieved from reference TRBV28 and TRBJ2-7, is DVKVTQSSRYLVKRTGEKVFLECVQDMDHENMFWYRQDPGLGLRLIYFSYDVKMKEKGDIPEGYSVSREKKERFSLILESASTNQTSMYLCASSSGSIGDYEQYFGPGTRLTVT.

In this sample, this clonotype turned up a few times. The V gene is TRBV20-1, the J gene TRBJ2-5; D is uncertain. V gave up 6 bases and J gave up 4 bases, with 15 bases separating them. Germline CDR1 reads DFQATT; CDR2 reads SNEGSKA (reference sequence). The CDR3 totals 13 residues. CDR3 sequence (DNA): TGCAGTGCCCTCCCTAGGGATGTAGAGACCCAGTACTTC. Its protein product is CSALPRDVETQYF.

The V call is TRBV20-1, the J call TRBJ2-3; TRBD2 aligns across 8 bases. CDR1 DFQATT and CDR2 SNEGSKA come from the germline V gene (reference sequence). The CDR3 is made up of 14 amino acids. The ends lost 5 bases at V and 3 bases at J; junction bases unmatched: 7. The CDR3 loop is CSARRGAITDTQYF. CDR3 DNA sequence: TGCAGTGCTCGGCGGGGGGCCATTACAGATACGCAGTATTTT.

A few counts support this clonotype. The chain links TRBV20-1 to TRBJ2-5, with TRBD1 matching over 12 bases. Losses at the gene ends were 6 bases for V and 4 bases for J; bases not matched to a gene: 3. The CDR3 covers 13 residues. Germline CDR1 reads DFQATT; CDR2 reads SNEGSKA (reference sequence). CDR3: CSAGTGGRETQYF. The CDR3 DNA follows: TGCAGTGCCGGGACAGGGGGCAGAGAGACCCAGTACTTC.

The sample holds a few counts of this clonotype. The chain links TRBV7-2 to TRBJ2-5; 9 nucleotides line up with TRBD2. The V gene's germline CDR1 is SGHTA and CDR2 FQGNSA. The ends lost 5 bases at V and 5 bases at J; junction bases unmatched: 6. CDR3 size: 14 residues. The CDR3 DNA is TGTGCCAGCAGCCCGAGCGGGAGGTGGGAGACCCAGTACTTC. Its protein product is CASSPSGRWETQYF.

The chain joins TRBV12-3 or TRBV12-4 to TRBJ2-2, with D unresolved. V lost 7 bases and J lost 1, with 16 bases in between. This CDR3 has 16 amino acids. The CDR3 spells CASTMGQVQNTGELFF. The CDR3 DNA is TGTGCCAGCACAATGGGCCAGGTCCAGAACACCGGGGAGCTGTTTTTT.

The chain recombines TRBV6-1 with TRBJ2-7; possibly TRBD1 or TRBD2 for D (5 bases each). V lost 8 bases, J lost 2 bases, and 10 bases lay in between. The CDR3 has 12 residues. Germline CDR1 is MNHNS and CDR2 is SASEGT. CDR3 nucleotide sequence: TGTGCCAGCGAGGGGCAAACCTACGAGCAGTACTTC. As protein: CASEGQTYEQYF.

This clonotype was detected many times. The chain is built from TRBV6-1 and TRBJ1-2; D gene ambiguous. With 2 bases removed from V and 3 bases from J, the gap between germline ends came to 13 bases. Per germline, CDR1 MNHNS and CDR2 SASEGT. The CDR3 runs 15 residues. CDR3 coding DNA: TGTGCCAGCAGTGAATCCGCAGCCTTCCACTATGGCTACACCTTC. Its translation is CASSESAAFHYGYTF.

This clonotype was counted a single time. The chain recombines TRBV20-1 with TRBJ2-4; tentative D call: TRBD1 (6 bases). V was shortened by 7 bases and J by 3 bases, with 16 bases between the two germline ends. Germline loops: CDR1 DFQATT, CDR2 SNEGSKA (reference sequence). This CDR3 contains 14 residues. The CDR3 is CSVWTVPVKNIQYF. CDR3 nucleotide sequence: TGCAGTGTCTGGACAGTGCCTGTCAAAAACATTCAGTACTTC.

The chain has TRBV27 and TRBJ2-1; 11 bases fit TRBD2. The trim removed 8 bases at V and 5 bases at J, leaving 8 bases unmatched. The CDR3 loop spans 15 amino acids. Germline CDR1 and CDR2: MNHEY and SMNVEV (reference sequence). CDR3 in amino acids: CASLPTSGGHNEQFF. The CDR3 region has the DNA TGTGCCAGCTTACCAACTAGCGGGGGTCACAATGAGCAGTTCTTC.

V usage is TRBV6-5 and J usage is TRBJ1-5; tentative D call: TRBD1 (5 bases). This CDR3 spans 15 amino acids. The germline V gene encodes CDR1 MNHEY and CDR2 SVGAGI. Trimming shortened V by 5 bases and J by 1 base, and 12 bases separated the two germline ends. The CDR3 DNA reads as TGTGCCAGCAGTGGGGGTATCGGCAGCAATCAGCCCCAGCATTTT. Translating it yields CASSGGIGSNQPQHF.

The chain recombines TRBV20-1 with TRBJ1-4; D remains unclear. Germline V lookup: CDR1 DFQATT, CDR2 SNEGSKA (reference sequence). The V gene lost 3 bases and the J gene lost 0 bases, with 17 bases spanning the gap. The CDR3 runs 17 residues. The CDR3: CSARKLSYTATNEKLFF. CDR3 sequence (DNA): TGCAGTGCTAGGAAACTAAGCTACACCGCAACTAATGAAAAACTGTTTTTT.

This clonotype showed up just a few times. CDR3 protein: CASSLPPGLAGANEQFF. CDR3 bases: TGTGCCAGCAGCTTACCTCCGGGACTAGCGGGGGCCAATGAGCAGTTCTTC. The chain is built from TRBV5-6 and TRBJ2-1; 14 nucleotides match TRBD2. The CDR3 loop spans 17 amino acids. V lost 2 bases, J lost 6 bases, and 7 bases stayed unmatched. Germline assignment: CDR1 SGHDT and CDR2 YYEEEE.

V gene TRBV27 combines with J gene TRBJ1-1; D not certain. CDR1 is MNHEY and CDR2 is SMNVEV in the germline V gene (reference sequence). The CDR3 is 13 amino acids. V lost 3 bases, J lost 4 bases, and 9 bases lay in between. The CDR3 bases are TGTGCCAGCAGTTTCGGGTCGAGCACTGAAGCTTTCTTT. Its translation: CASSFGSSTEAFF.

V and J are TRBV20-1 and TRBJ1-1; 8 positions agree with TRBD1. Unmatched junction bases numbered 6, after V lost 4 bases and J lost 8 bases. Germline values: CDR1 DFQATT, CDR2 SNEGSKA (reference sequence). The CDR3 is made up of 12 amino acids. CDR3 bases: TGCAGTGCTAACCCGGACAGGGTCGAAGCTTTCTTT. It is translated as CSANPDRVEAFF.

This clonotype was observed once. This chain links TRBV20-1 with TRBJ1-2; possibly TRBD1 for D (5 bases). The CDR3 loop spans 15 amino acids. Germline V gene data show CDR1 as DFQATT and CDR2 as SNEGSKA (reference sequence). Between the trimmed V and J ends, which lost 2 bases and 0 bases, there was a span of 13 bases. CDR3 sequence (DNA): TGCAGTGCTAGACAGGGAGGGCTAACTAACTATGGCTACACCTTC. Its protein is CSARQGGLTNYGYTF.

The V call is TRBV30, the J call TRBJ2-3; 7 bases map to TRBD2. The V gene's germline CDR1 is GTSNPN and CDR2 SVGIG (reference sequence). The CDR3 contains 16 residues. V gave up 3 bases and J gave up 0 bases; unmatched junction bases: 9. The CDR3 coding sequence is TGTGCCTGGAGCGCGGGACTATCAACTAGCACAGATACGCAGTATTTT. This gives the protein CAWSAGLSTSTDTQYF.

The chain recombines TRBV18 with TRBJ2-1, with D perhaps TRBD1 or TRBD2 (5 bases each). Per germline, CDR1 KGHSH and CDR2 LQKENI. V was clipped by 3 bases and J by 4 bases, with 16 bases between them. This CDR3 contains 16 residues. The CDR3 DNA sequence: TGTGCCAGCTCACCCCCTCCAGGGAGATCTTACAATGAGCAGTTCTTC. Protein sequence: CASSPPPGRSYNEQFF.

The rearrangement links TRBV7-2 to TRBJ2-2; D gene uncertain. The V gene's germline CDR1 is SGHTA and CDR2 FQGNSA. The CDR3 totals 14 residues. V lost 5 bases and J lost 6, with 13 bases in between. CDR3 loop: CASSPRTGPGELFF. In nucleotides, the CDR3 is TGTGCCAGCAGCCCCCGGACCGGTCCCGGGGAGCTGTTTTTT. The entire variable domain, with the rest obtained from reference TRBV7-2 and TRBJ2-2, is as follows: GAGVSQSPSNKVTEKGKDVELRCDPISGHTALYWYRQSLGQGLEFLIYFQGNSAPDKSGLPSDRFSAERTGGSVSTLTIQRTQQEDSAVYLCASSPRTGPGELFFGEGSRLTVL.

This chain uses TRBV5-1 with TRBJ1-4; D not certain. Germline values: CDR1 SGHRS, CDR2 YFSETQ. Trimming removed 0 bases from V and 0 bases from J, with 6 bases in between. CDR3 length: 15 amino acids. This CDR3 reads CASSLGRTTNEKLFF. The CDR3 bases are TGCGCCAGCAGCTTGGGACGGACAACTAATGAAAAACTGTTTTTT.

The chain carries TRBV20-1 and TRBJ1-2, with unresolved D. Trimming stripped 3 bases from V and 3 bases from J, with 5 bases between. The CDR3 contains 11 residues. Looked up from germline, CDR1 is DFQATT and CDR2 is SNEGSKA (reference sequence). The CDR3 DNA sequence: TGCAGTGCTAGGAGGTACTATGGCTACACCTTC. Protein sequence: CSARRYYGYTF.

This clonotype has a handful of counts. V gene TRBV6-5 combines with J gene TRBJ2-1, with 9 nucleotides matching TRBD1. Germline values: CDR1 MNHEY, CDR2 SVGAGI. J gave up 8 bases and V 5 bases, and 10 bases lay outside the gene matches. The CDR3 runs 15 residues. The CDR3 sequence: CASSARDRARDEQFF. CDR3 DNA: TGTGCCAGCAGTGCACGGGACAGGGCTCGAGATGAGCAGTTCTTC.

The chain is built from TRBV7-9 and TRBJ1-1; possibly TRBD1 for D (5 bases). Trimming removed 3 bases from V and 6 bases from J, with 8 bases in between. Germline V gene lookup returns CDR1 SEHNR and CDR2 FQNEAQ (reference sequence). The CDR3 length is 12 residues. For the CDR3, the DNA is TGTGCCAGCAGCTTCCCGACAGCTGAAGCTTTCTTT. Translated: CASSFPTAEAFF.

In this sample, this clonotype turned up many times. The chain carries TRBV29-1 and TRBJ2-5, with D perhaps TRBD1 or TRBD2 (5 bases each). This CDR3 comprises 13 residues. Per germline, CDR1 SQVTM and CDR2 ANQGSEA. The V end was cut by 7 bases, the J end by 0 bases, with 12 bases between. The CDR3 coding sequence is TGCAGCGCTGGGGGAATTGACCAAGAGACCCAGTACTTC. This encodes CSAGGIDQETQYF.

The V gene is TRBV12-3 or TRBV12-4, the J gene TRBJ2-3; D is ambiguous. Trimming left V 6 bases short and J 4 bases short, with 17 bases between. The CDR3 runs to 15 residues. CDR3 nucleotides: TGTGCCAGCAGCGGCACTCGCCCACCATCAGATACGCAGTATTTT. As protein: CASSGTRPPSDTQYF.